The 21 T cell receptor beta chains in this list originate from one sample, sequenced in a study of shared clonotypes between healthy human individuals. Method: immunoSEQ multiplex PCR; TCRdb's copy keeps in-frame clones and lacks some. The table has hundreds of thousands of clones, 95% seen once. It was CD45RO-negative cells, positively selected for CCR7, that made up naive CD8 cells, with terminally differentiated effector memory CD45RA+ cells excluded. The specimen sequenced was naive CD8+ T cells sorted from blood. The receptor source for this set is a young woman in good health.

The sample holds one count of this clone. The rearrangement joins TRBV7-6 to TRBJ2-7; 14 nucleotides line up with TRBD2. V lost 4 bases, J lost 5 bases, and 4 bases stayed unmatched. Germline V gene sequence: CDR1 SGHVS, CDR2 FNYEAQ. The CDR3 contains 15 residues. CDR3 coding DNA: TGTGCCAGCAGCTACGGGACTAGCGGGAGTGACGAGCAGTACTTC. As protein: CASSYGTSGSDEQYF.

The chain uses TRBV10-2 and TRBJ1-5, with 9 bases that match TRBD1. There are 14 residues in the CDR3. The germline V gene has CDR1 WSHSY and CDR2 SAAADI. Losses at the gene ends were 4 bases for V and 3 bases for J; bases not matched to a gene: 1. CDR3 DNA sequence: TGCGCCAGCAGTGGGACAGGGGACAATCAGCCCCAGCATTTT. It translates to CASSGTGDNQPQHF.

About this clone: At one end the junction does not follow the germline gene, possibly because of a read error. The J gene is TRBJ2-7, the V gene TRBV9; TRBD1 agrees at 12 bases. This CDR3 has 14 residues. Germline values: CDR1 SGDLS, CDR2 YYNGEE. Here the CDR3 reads CASSPGTGGYGQYF. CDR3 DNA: TGTGCCAGCAGCCCCGGGACAGGGGGCTACGGGCAGTACTTC.

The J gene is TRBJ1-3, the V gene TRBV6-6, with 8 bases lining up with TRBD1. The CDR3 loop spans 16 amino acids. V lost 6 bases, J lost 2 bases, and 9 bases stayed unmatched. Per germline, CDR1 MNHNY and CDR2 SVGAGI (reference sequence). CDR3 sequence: CASRPSTGETGNTIYF. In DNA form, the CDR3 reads TGTGCCAGCAGACCCTCGACAGGGGAAACTGGAAACACCATATATTTT.

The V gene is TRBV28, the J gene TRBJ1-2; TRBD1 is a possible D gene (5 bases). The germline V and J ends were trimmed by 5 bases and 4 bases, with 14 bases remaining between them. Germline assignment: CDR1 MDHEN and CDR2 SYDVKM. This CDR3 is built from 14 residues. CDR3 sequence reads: CASSPGRSFYGYTF. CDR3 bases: TGTGCCAGCAGTCCGGGACGGAGTTTCTATGGCTACACCTTC.

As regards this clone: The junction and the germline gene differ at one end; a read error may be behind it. The CDR3 DNA reads as TGCAGCGGGGGCTTGATAGAGAACTTC. It specifies CSGGLIENF. The J gene is TRBJ2-5, the V gene TRBV20-1; D might be TRBD1 or TRBD2, each matching 6 bases. Germline V gene data show CDR1 as DFQATT and CDR2 as SNEGSKA (reference sequence). This CDR3 is built from 9 residues.

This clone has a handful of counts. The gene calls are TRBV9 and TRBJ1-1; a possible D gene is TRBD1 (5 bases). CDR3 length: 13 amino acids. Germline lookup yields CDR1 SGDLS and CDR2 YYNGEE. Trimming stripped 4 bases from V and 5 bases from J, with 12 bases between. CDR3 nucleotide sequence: TGTGCCAGCAGCCACGGGGGAGGGACTGAAGCTTTCTTT. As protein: CASSHGGGTEAFF. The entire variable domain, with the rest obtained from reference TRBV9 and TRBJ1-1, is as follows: DSGVTQTPKHLITATGQRVTLRCSPRSGDLSVYWYQQSLDQGLQFLIQYYNGEERAKGNILERFSAQQFPDLHSELNLSSLELGDSALYFCASSHGGGTEAFFGQGTRLTVV.

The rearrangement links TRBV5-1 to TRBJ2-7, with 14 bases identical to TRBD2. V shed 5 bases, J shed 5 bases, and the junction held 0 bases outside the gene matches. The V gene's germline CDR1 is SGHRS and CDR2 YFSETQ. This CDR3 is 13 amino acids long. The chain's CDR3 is CASRGLAGDEQYF. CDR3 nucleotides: TGCGCCAGCAGGGGACTAGCGGGAGACGAGCAGTACTTC.

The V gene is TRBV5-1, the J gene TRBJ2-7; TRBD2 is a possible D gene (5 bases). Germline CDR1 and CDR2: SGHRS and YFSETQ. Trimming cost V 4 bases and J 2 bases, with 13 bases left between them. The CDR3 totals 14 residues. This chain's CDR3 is CASSALDGTYEQYF. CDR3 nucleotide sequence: TGCGCCAGCAGCGCTCTCGACGGGACCTACGAGCAGTACTTC.

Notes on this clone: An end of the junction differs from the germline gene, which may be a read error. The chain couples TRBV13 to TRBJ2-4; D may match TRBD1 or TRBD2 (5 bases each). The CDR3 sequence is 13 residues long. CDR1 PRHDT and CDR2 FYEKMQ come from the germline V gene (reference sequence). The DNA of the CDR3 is TGTGCCAGCAGATTAGCCCTAGGGACCCAACAGTACTTC. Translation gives CASRLALGTQQYF.

The CDR3 here is CASSILNTEAFF. CDR3 bases: TGTGCCAGCAGCATACTGAACACTGAAGCTTTCTTT. V usage is TRBV11-2 and J usage is TRBJ1-1; D is ambiguous. The V end was cut by 5 bases, the J end by 0 bases, with 4 bases between. Germline lookup yields CDR1 SGHAT and CDR2 FQNNGV. The CDR3 spans 12 residues.

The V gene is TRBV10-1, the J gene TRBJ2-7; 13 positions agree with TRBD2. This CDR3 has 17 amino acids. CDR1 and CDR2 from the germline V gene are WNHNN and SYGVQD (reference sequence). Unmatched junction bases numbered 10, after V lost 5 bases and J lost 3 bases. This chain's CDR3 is CASSTGTSGVLGYEQYF. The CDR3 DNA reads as TGCGCCAGCAGTACCGGGACTAGCGGGGTCCTAGGCTACGAGCAGTACTTC.

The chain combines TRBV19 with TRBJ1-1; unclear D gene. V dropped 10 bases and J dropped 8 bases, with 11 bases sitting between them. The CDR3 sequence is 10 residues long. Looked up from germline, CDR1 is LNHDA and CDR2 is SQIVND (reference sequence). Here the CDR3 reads CATIAGEAFF. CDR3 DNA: TGTGCCACAATAGCCGGCGAAGCTTTCTTT.

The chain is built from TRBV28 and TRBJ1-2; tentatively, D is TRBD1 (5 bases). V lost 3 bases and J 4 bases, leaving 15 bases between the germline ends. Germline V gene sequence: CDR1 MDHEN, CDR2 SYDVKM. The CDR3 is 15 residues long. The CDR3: CASSFTGDRRYGYTF. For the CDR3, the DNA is TGTGCCAGCAGTTTTACGGGGGATCGCCGCTATGGCTACACCTTC.

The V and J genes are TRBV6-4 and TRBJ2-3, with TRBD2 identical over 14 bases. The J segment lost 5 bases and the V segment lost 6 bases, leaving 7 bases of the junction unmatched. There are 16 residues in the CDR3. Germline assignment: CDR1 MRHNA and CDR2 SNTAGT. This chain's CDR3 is CASSRLAGGPEDTQYF. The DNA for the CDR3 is TGTGCCAGCAGCCGACTAGCGGGAGGGCCGGAAGATACGCAGTATTTT.

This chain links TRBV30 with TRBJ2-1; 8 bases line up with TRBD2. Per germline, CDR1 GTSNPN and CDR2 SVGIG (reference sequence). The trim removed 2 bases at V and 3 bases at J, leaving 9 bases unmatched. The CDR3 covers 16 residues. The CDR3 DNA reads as TGTGCCTGGAGTCCCCCCGTAGCGGGATTCTACAATGAGCAGTTCTTC. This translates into CAWSPPVAGFYNEQFF.

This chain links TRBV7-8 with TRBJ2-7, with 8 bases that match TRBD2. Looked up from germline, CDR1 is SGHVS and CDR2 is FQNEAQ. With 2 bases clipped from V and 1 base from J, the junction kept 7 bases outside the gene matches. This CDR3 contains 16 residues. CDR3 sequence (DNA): TGTGCCAGCAGCTTAAGCTCTAGCGGGTCTTCCTACGAGCAGTACTTC. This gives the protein CASSLSSSGSSYEQYF.

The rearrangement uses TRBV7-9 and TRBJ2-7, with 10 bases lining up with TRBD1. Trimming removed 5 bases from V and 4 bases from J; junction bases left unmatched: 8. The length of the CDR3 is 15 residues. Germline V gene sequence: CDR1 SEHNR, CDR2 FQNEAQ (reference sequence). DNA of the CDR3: TGTGCCAGCAGCAAACCGGGACAGGGGTCGTACGAGCAGTACTTC. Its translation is CASSKPGQGSYEQYF.

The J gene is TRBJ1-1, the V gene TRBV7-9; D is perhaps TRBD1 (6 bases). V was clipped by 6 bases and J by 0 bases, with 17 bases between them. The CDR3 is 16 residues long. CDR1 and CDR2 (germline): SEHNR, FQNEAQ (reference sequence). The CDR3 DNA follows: TGTGCCAGCAGACGTACGGGGGCGATAATGAACACTGAAGCTTTCTTT. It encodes CASRRTGAIMNTEAFF.

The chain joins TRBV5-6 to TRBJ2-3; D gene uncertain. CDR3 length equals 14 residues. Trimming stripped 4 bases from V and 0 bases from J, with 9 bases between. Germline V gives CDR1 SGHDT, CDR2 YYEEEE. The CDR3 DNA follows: TGTGCCAGCAGCACCGACTGGAGCACAGATACGCAGTATTTT. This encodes CASSTDWSTDTQYF.

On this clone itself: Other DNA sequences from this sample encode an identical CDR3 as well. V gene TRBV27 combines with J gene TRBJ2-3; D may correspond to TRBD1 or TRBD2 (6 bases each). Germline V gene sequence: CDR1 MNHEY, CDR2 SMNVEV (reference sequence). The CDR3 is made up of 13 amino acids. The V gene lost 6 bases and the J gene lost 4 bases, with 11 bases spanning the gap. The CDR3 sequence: CASSLGGPDTQYF. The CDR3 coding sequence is TGTGCCAGCAGCCTGGGGGGCCCAGATACGCAGTATTTT.